This record concerns one TCR beta chain sequence. The antigen remains unidentified. The record originates from a study of cytomegalovirus exposure and HLA in healthy donors. Looking at the study overall: Among the 350 to 400 donors who were genotyped, approximately 83% fell in the genetic ancestry cluster that is associated with self-reported Caucasian donors.

CDR3 length equals 14 residues. Trimming shortened V by 1 base and J by 2 bases, and 9 bases separated the two germline ends. The germline V gene encodes CDR1 SGHNT and CDR2 YYREEE (reference sequence). Notes on the study in general: As was reported, the HLA-A and HLA-B alleles of most subjects were accurately predicted from TCR beta sequences. Researchers counted 164 TCR beta chains as cytomegalovirus-associated. Most TCR beta V segments were productive about 90% or about 30% of the time in an earlier analysis.

PCR employed 60 Vbeta and 13 Jbeta primers. Assay used: immunoSEQ multiplex PCR; TCRdb lists only in-frame clones, some missing. The table shows about 160,000 clones, with roughly three quarters occurring only once. The V and J genes are TRBV5-4 and TRBJ2-5, with D tentatively TRBD2 (5 bases). The sequencing input was PBMCs. This TCR was recovered from a man aged 40-50 years in good health and CMV-seropositive. CDR3: CASSLSGDQETQYF. In nucleotides, the CDR3 is TGTGCCAGCAGCTTGTCCGGGGATCAAGAGACCCAGTACTTC.